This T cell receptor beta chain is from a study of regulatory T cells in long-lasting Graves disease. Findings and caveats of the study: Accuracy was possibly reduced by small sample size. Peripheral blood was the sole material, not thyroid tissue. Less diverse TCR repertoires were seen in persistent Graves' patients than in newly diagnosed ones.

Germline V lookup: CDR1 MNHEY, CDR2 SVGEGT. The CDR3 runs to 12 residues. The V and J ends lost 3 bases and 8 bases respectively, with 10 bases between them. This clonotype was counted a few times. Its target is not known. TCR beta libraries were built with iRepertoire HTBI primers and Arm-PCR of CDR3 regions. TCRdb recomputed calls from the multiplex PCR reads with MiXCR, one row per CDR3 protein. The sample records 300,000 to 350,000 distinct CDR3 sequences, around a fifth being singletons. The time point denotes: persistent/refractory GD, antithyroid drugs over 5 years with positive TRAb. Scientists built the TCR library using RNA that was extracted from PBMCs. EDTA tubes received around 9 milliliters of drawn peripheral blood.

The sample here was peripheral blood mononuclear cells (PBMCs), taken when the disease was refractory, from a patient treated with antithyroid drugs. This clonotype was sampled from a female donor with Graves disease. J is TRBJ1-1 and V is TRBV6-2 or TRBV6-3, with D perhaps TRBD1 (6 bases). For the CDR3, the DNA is TGTGCCAGCAGTTATACAGGGTTCGAAGCTTTCTTT. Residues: CASSYTGFEAFF.